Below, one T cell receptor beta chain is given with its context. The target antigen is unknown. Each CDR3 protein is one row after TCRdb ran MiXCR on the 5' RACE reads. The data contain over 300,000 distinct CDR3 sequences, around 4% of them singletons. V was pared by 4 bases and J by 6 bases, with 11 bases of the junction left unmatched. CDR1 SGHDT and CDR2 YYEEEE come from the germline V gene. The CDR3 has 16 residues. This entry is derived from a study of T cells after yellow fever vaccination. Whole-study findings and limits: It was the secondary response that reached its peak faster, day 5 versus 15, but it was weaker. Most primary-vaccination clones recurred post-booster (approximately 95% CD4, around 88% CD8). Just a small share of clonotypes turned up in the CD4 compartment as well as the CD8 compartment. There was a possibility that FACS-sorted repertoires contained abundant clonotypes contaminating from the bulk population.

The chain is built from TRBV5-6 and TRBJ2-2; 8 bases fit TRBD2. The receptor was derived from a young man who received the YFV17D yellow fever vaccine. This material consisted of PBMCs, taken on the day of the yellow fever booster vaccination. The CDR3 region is CASSAIAGMVAGELFF. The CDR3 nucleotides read TGTGCCAGCAGCGCGATAGCGGGGATGGTTGCCGGGGAGCTGTTTTTT.